The 26 T cell receptor beta chains given below trace back to one sample, sequenced in a study of T cells after posttransplantation cyclophosphamide. Method: immunoSEQ multiplex PCR; TCRdb's copy keeps in-frame clones and lacks some. The sample shows under 45,000 clones, no singletons; the ten largest hold roughly 4.3%. Source material: PBMCs. These receptors came from a woman aged 50 to 65 in good health and a related stem cell transplant donor.

This clone came up many times. The CDR3 nucleotides are TGCAGCGTTGAGCGGTGGGGCCTGGGGGCTTTCTTT. This translates into CSVERWGLGAFF. This chain links TRBV29-1 with TRBJ1-1; perhaps TRBD1 as D (5 bases). V shed 3 bases and J shed 11 bases, with 16 bases lying between them. The CDR3 is 12 amino acids. Per germline, CDR1 SQVTM and CDR2 ANQGSEA.

This clone appeared many times. CDR3 residues: CASSLYGQGATNYGYTF. The CDR3, as DNA: TGTGCCAGCAGTTTGTATGGGCAGGGGGCCACCAACTATGGCTACACCTTC. The V gene is TRBV28, the J gene TRBJ1-2; 8 bases fit TRBD1. J gave up 2 bases and V 3 bases, and 11 bases lay outside the gene matches. CDR1 is MDHEN and CDR2 is SYDVKM in the germline V gene. This CDR3 is 17 amino acids long.

The sample holds many counts of this clone. CDR3 residues: CASSLGWGVGTEAFF. CDR3 DNA: TGTGCCAGCAGCTTAGGATGGGGAGTTGGGACTGAAGCTTTCTTT. The chain recombines TRBV7-9 with TRBJ1-1; D is ambiguous. CDR3 size: 15 residues. V lost 1 base and J 5 bases, leaving 14 bases between the germline ends. Germline V lookup: CDR1 SEHNR, CDR2 FQNEAQ (reference sequence).

The sample holds many counts of this clone. This rearrangement joins TRBV5-1 to TRBJ2-7, with a tentative D call TRBD2 (5 bases). The CDR3 has 17 residues. Trimming cost V 4 bases and J 5 bases, with 25 bases left between them. The germline V gene has CDR1 SGHRS and CDR2 YFSETQ. The CDR3 DNA is TGCGCCAGCAGCCTGAGGGAAACCTCGTACATAACCCACGAGCAGTACTTC. This encodes CASSLRETSYITHEQYF.

The chain links TRBV12-5 to TRBJ2-3; a weak D match, TRBD1 (6 bases). Trimming left V 6 bases short and J 2 bases short, with 12 bases between. Germline lookup yields CDR1 LGHNT and CDR2 FRNRAP. The CDR3 is 14 residues long. CDR3 region: CASGQGTITDTQYF. DNA for the CDR3: TGTGCTAGTGGACAGGGTACTATCACAGATACGCAGTATTTT.

There are many counts of this clone. The junction shows a germline mismatch at one end, possibly a read error. This rearrangement joins TRBV7-3 to TRBJ2-1; TRBD1 aligns across 7 bases. The CDR3 length is 17 residues. CDR1 is SGHTA, CDR2 FQGTGA, per germline. CDR3 sequence reads: CASSLRQGRSSYNEQFF. The CDR3 DNA is TGTGCCAGCAGTTTAAGACAGGGACGTAGCTCCTACAATGAGCAGTTCTTC.

This clone was counted many times. The chain has TRBV5-1 and TRBJ1-4; TRBD1 matches at 9 bases. Trimming removed 3 bases from V and 13 bases from J; junction bases left unmatched: 7. Per the germline V gene, CDR1 is SGHRS and CDR2 is YFSETQ. The CDR3 is 13 residues long. The CDR3 coding sequence is TGCGCCAGCAGCTCAGAGGGACAGGGCCGACTGTTTTTT. This encodes CASSSEGQGRLFF.

This clone was picked up many times. The gene calls are TRBV6-6 and TRBJ1-5, with TRBD1 matching 7 bases. V trimming: 4 bases; J trimming: 1 base; junction bases outside the gene matches: 1. There are 14 residues in the CDR3. Germline loops: CDR1 MNHNY, CDR2 SVGAGI (reference sequence). The CDR3 coding sequence is TGTGCCAGCAGTTGGGACAGCAGCAATCAGCCCCAGCATTTT. Residues: CASSWDSSNQPQHF.

This clone was counted ten times or more. The chain uses TRBV5-1 and TRBJ2-3; TRBD2 matches at 9 bases. This CDR3 spans 16 amino acids. The germline gives CDR1 SGHRS, CDR2 YFSETQ. V was pared by 5 bases and J by 4 bases, with 11 bases of the junction left unmatched. The CDR3 DNA follows: TGCGCCAGCAGGCTTTCCGGCGGGGGGGCGGCAGATACGCAGTATTTT. It specifies CASRLSGGGAADTQYF.

This clone was observed many times. The chain recombines TRBV5-1 with TRBJ2-1; D remains ambiguous. This CDR3 has 14 amino acids. Germline CDR1 and CDR2: SGHRS and YFSETQ. Trimming stripped 4 bases from V and 4 bases from J, with 12 bases between. The CDR3 DNA reads TGCGCCAGCAGCCCTTACAAATCATACAATGAGCAGTTCTTC. Its protein product is CASSPYKSYNEQFF. The full variable domain, its missing parts supplied by reference TRBV5-1 and TRBJ2-1, is KAGVTQTPRYLIKTRGQQVTLSCSPISGHRSVSWYQQTPGQGLQFLFEYFSETQRNKGNFPGRFSGRQFSNSRSEMNVSTLELGDSALYLCASSPYKSYNEQFFGPGTRLTVL.

This clone has at least ten counts. The chain uses TRBV7-2 and TRBJ1-5, with D uncertain. The germline V gene has CDR1 SGHTA and CDR2 FQGNSA. The V and J ends lost 6 bases and 0 bases respectively, with 9 bases between them. The CDR3 covers 14 residues. The CDR3 is CASRPGFSNQPQHF. As DNA, the CDR3 is TGTGCCAGCAGACCAGGATTTAGCAATCAGCCCCAGCATTTT. Filled out from reference TRBV7-2 and TRBJ1-5, the complete variable domain reads GAGVSQSPSNKVTEKGKDVELRCDPISGHTALYWYRQSLGQGLEFLIYFQGNSAPDKSGLPSDRFSAERTGGSVSTLTIQRTQQEDSAVYLCASRPGFSNQPQHFGDGTRLSIL.

The sample holds many counts of this clone. V usage is TRBV19 and J usage is TRBJ2-7; the match to TRBD1 covers 12 bases. Germline V gene sequence: CDR1 LNHDA, CDR2 SQIVND (reference sequence). The CDR3 is made up of 13 amino acids. After removal of 5 bases from V and 9 bases from J, the junction contained 5 bases not matched to a gene. The CDR3 spells CASSPGQGAAQYF. CDR3 nucleotides: TGTGCCAGTAGTCCGGGACAGGGGGCGGCGCAGTACTTC.

This clone was observed a handful of times. The rearrangement links TRBV28 to TRBJ1-6; tentatively, D is TRBD1 (5 bases). Germline V lookup: CDR1 MDHEN, CDR2 SYDVKM. The CDR3 has 20 residues. V lost 5 bases, J lost 0 bases, and 23 bases lay in between. For the CDR3, the DNA is TGTGCCAGCAGTAGTAGGTCAACAGGTTTCCTTAGCTCCTATAATTCACCCCTCCACTTT. It encodes CASSSRSTGFLSSYNSPLHF.

This clone occurred many times. The rearrangement links TRBV15 to TRBJ1-2; D gene uncertain. The CDR3 sequence is 17 residues long. Germline lookup yields CDR1 LNHNV and CDR2 YYDKDF (reference sequence). The V end lost 0 bases, the J end lost 0 bases, and 14 bases lay between the germline ends. The CDR3, as DNA: TGTGCCACCAGCAGAGATGCGTCGCGAAGATCTAACTATGGCTACACCTTC. It codes for CATSRDASRRSNYGYTF.

In its sample, this clone was seen many times. The chain couples TRBV7-9 to TRBJ1-6; 7 nucleotides line up with TRBD1. This CDR3 region has 14 residues. Germline loops: CDR1 SEHNR, CDR2 FQNEAQ (reference sequence). The V gene end was trimmed by 4 bases and the J gene end by 5 bases; junction bases not matched to a gene: 2. DNA of the CDR3: TGTGCCAGCAGCTCCGACAGGGATAATTCACCCCTCCACTTT. Its translation is CASSSDRDNSPLHF.

This clone came up many times. The CDR3 loop reads CASSLSNGANTGELFF. Here the CDR3 DNA reads TGTGCCAGCAGCTTGTCTAACGGGGCGAACACCGGGGAGCTGTTTTTT. The chain recombines TRBV13 with TRBJ2-2; D may be TRBD2 (5 bases). The CDR3 is 16 amino acids. Trimming took 3 bases from V and 0 from J, leaving 11 bases between them. CDR1 PRHDT and CDR2 FYEKMQ come from the germline V gene (reference sequence).

This clone was detected ten times or more. The genes are TRBV30 and TRBJ2-1; 10 positions match TRBD1. The CDR3 totals 15 residues. V trimming: 1 base; J trimming: 6 bases; junction bases outside the gene matches: 6. CDR1 and CDR2 from the germline V gene are GTSNPN and SVGIG (reference sequence). The CDR3 spells CAWSDRQGAPNEQFF. The CDR3 DNA is TGTGCCTGGAGTGACCGACAGGGGGCGCCCAATGAGCAGTTCTTC.

This clone was recorded at least ten times. This rearrangement joins TRBV9 to TRBJ2-7; 9 bases map to TRBD2. The CDR3 runs 16 residues. Germline CDR1 and CDR2: SGDLS and YYNGEE. The J segment lost 5 bases and the V segment lost 0 bases, leaving 9 bases of the junction unmatched. The CDR3 bases are TGTGCCAGCAGCGTAGCAGGACTAGCGTTTTCCCACGAGCAGTACTTC. Its protein is CASSVAGLAFSHEQYF.

This clone was seen only a few times. The chain couples TRBV18 to TRBJ2-3; the D gene is possibly TRBD1 (6 bases). Germline CDR1 KGHSH, CDR2 LQKENI. Trimming pared 3 bases from V and 2 bases from J, leaving 12 bases between. The CDR3 totals 15 residues. CDR3 amino acids: CASSPSRGTTDTQYF. The CDR3 DNA sequence: TGTGCCAGCTCACCCTCCAGGGGAACCACAGATACGCAGTATTTT.

This clone showed up many times. The J gene is TRBJ2-7, the V gene TRBV6-1; tentatively, D is TRBD2 (5 bases). The V end was cut by 5 bases, the J end by 2 bases, with 13 bases between. This CDR3 region has 14 residues. Germline CDR1 and CDR2: MNHNS and SASEGT. CDR3 in amino acids: CASSTQPGTYEQYF. The CDR3 coding sequence is TGTGCCAGCAGTACCCAACCGGGAACCTACGAGCAGTACTTC.

The sample holds many counts of this clone. The chain links TRBV30 to TRBJ1-3, with a weak D call TRBD1 (5 bases). Trimming pared 0 bases from V and 4 bases from J, leaving 10 bases between. The CDR3 runs 14 residues. The germline CDR1 and CDR2 sequences are GTSNPN and SVGIG (reference sequence). CDR3 DNA: TGTGCCTGGAGTGTCTGGCGGGGCGGAAACACCATATATTTT. This codes for CAWSVWRGGNTIYF.

This clone appeared many times. This chain connects TRBV2 to TRBJ1-1; D is perhaps TRBD1 (5 bases). Germline CDR1 is SNHLY and CDR2 is FYNNEI. The CDR3 covers 13 residues. V was cut by 11 bases and J by 3 bases, with 16 bases left in between. CDR3 nucleotide sequence: TGTGCCGGGGATCGGGGGGGTTACACTGAAGCTTTCTTT. This translates into CAGDRGGYTEAFF. Supplemented by reference TRBV2 and TRBJ1-1, the full variable domain reads EPEVTQTPSHQVTQMGQEVILRCVPISNHLYFYWYRQILGQKVEFLVSFYNNEISEKSEIFDDQFSVERPDGSNFTLKIRSTKLEDSAMYFCAGDRGGYTEAFFGQGTRLTVV.

This clone appeared many times. The chain carries TRBV5-1 and TRBJ1-1; perhaps TRBD1 as D (5 bases). The CDR3 has 18 amino acids. Trimming cost V 5 bases and J 0 bases, with 23 bases left between them. The germline gives CDR1 SGHRS, CDR2 YFSETQ. CDR3 loop: CASREHPTVSVMNTEAFF. The CDR3 DNA is TGCGCCAGCAGAGAACATCCGACAGTCTCGGTCATGAACACTGAAGCTTTCTTT.

This clone was observed many times. The V gene is TRBV19, the J gene TRBJ2-3, with TRBD1 matching 7 bases. The CDR3 consists of 16 residues. Losses at the gene ends were 5 bases for V and 6 bases for J; bases not matched to a gene: 14. Germline lookup yields CDR1 LNHDA and CDR2 SQIVND (reference sequence). The CDR3 protein is CASSSFRGGLSDTQYF. The DNA of the CDR3 is TGTGCCAGTAGTTCATTCAGAGGGGGCTTATCGGATACGCAGTATTTT.

This clone was picked up many times. The J gene is TRBJ2-5, the V gene TRBV11-2; 10 nucleotides match TRBD2. V gave up 8 bases and J gave up 0 bases; unmatched junction bases: 12. The CDR3 is 17 residues long. Germline CDR1 SGHAT, CDR2 FQNNGV. CDR3 DNA sequence: TGTGCCAGCGGCCGGGCTAGCGGGGGAAGATACCAAGAGACCCAGTACTTC. Translated: CASGRASGGRYQETQYF.

This clone was picked up many times. The chain links TRBV30 to TRBJ2-2, with D maybe TRBD2 (6 bases). Trimming removed 1 base at V and 8 bases at J, with 20 bases between. Germline lookup yields CDR1 GTSNPN and CDR2 SVGIG (reference sequence). The CDR3 covers 16 residues. CDR3 residues: CAWSDSIIGGMGELFF. CDR3 bases: TGTGCCTGGAGTGACTCGATCATTGGGGGGATGGGGGAGCTGTTTTTT.